This TCR beta chain was retrieved from a study of long-term antiretroviral therapy in people with HIV. Study-wide points: HIV repertoires spanned narrower CDR3 length ranges than controls. ART preceded a rise in diversity that nonetheless stayed lower than in transplant donor controls.

Germline CDR1 and CDR2: MNHEY and SVGAGI. CDR3 size: 15 residues. The germline V and J ends were trimmed by 2 bases and 0 bases, with 11 bases remaining between them. With survey level as its setting, the immunoSEQ assay was v3.0. Sequencing targeted 40,000-50,000 T-cell genomes per sample. The assay was immunoSEQ multiplex PCR, and TCRdb's table has in-frame clones only and misses some. In the table there are some 15,000 clones, 78% of which are singletons. As for this clone: Its target is unknown.

The sequence came from a woman between 40 and 50 years old with HIV. Here the sequenced sample was unsorted PBMCs, taken about 3.3 years after starting antiretroviral therapy. The chain employs TRBV6-5 and TRBJ2-7; D gene ambiguous. In DNA form, the CDR3 reads TGTGCCAGCAGTTACGACGGTGGCAGCTCCTACGAGCAGTACTTC. Encoded protein: CASSYDGGSSYEQYF.